One TCR beta chain is described in this entry. CDR3 length: 15 amino acids. Germline lookup yields CDR1 SGHTS and CDR2 YDEGEE. V lost 4 bases and J lost 2; bases outside the gene matches: 8. This record belongs to a study of blood T cell repertoires in COVID-19. Study context: T cells, B-cell-depleted T cells, or PBMCs supplied cDNA or gDNA.

Source study methods: Cell counts per sample came from amplifying reference gene primers. The table came from immunoSEQ multiplex PCR; TCRdb's copy has only in-frame clones and leaves some out. V and J calls and clone size are those listed in that table; D and trimming were worked out from the DNA. This sample has roughly 32,000 clones, with 87% found just once. Sequenced input: peripheral blood. The gene calls are TRBV5-8 and TRBJ2-7; 8 nucleotides agree with TRBD1. This receptor was obtained from a man aged 60 to 69 with active COVID-19. The CDR3 nucleotides read TGTGCCAGCAGCAGTGGACAGGGTGTCGCCTACGAGCAGTACTTC. Its protein product is CASSSGQGVAYEQYF.